This paragraph reports one T cell receptor (beta chain). What it recognizes is unknown. Profiling relied on immunoSEQ multiplex PCR, and the TCRdb table lists in-frame clones only, not all of them. Among fewer than 400,000 clones, approximately 91% were seen once, and the ten largest hold about 0.96%. This entry is derived from a study of cytomegalovirus exposure and HLA in healthy donors. Background on the study: It was reported in a later analysis that the roughly 120 validation repertoires used the same platform as the 666 first-cohort repertoires. Study-wide points: Across donors, most TCRs were seen rarely, yet some public ones were widespread.

The CDR3 sequence is 15 residues long. The germline CDR1 and CDR2 sequences are LNHDA and SQIVND (reference sequence). The V gene lost 3 bases and the J gene lost 0 bases, with 9 bases spanning the gap. This TCR came from a man aged 25-40 years in good health and CMV-seronegative. Specimen: PBMCs. The chain employs TRBV19 and TRBJ2-1; a possible D gene is TRBD1 (6 bases). The CDR3 DNA follows: TGTGCCAGTAGTATCGGACAGAGCTCCTACAATGAGCAGTTCTTC. Translating it yields CASSIGQSSYNEQFF.